The text below deals with one T cell receptor beta chain. This sample was included in a study of blood T cell repertoires in COVID-19. CDR3 length: 11 residues. Trimming took off 6 bases at V and 4 bases at J, with 10 bases between the two ends. Per the germline V gene, CDR1 is SQVTM and CDR2 is ANQGSEA. The repertoire was sequenced with immunoSEQ multiplex PCR; TCRdb's copy has only in-frame clones and lacks some. The table records 150,000 to 250,000 clones, roughly 87% of them present only once. This sequence joins TRBV29-1 and TRBJ2-7; D gene ambiguous. The sequenced sample consisted of PBMCs or T cells enriched from blood (not recorded which). This TCR derives from a woman in her 30s who had recovered from COVID-19. CDR3 region: CSVLRSYEQYF. The CDR3 bases are TGCAGCGTCCTCCGTAGTTACGAGCAGTACTTC.